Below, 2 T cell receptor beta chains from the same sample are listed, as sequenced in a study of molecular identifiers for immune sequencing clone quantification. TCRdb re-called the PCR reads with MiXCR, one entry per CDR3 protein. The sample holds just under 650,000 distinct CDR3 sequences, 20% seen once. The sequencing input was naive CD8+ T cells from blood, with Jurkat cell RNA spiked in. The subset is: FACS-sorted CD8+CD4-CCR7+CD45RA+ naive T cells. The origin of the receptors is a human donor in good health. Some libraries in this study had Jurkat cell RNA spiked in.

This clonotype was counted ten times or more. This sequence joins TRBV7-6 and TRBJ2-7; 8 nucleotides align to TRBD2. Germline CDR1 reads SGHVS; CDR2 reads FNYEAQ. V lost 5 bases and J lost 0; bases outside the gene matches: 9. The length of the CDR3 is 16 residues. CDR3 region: CASSPYSGDSSYEQYF. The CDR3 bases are TGTGCCAGCAGCCCCTATAGCGGGGATAGCTCCTACGAGCAGTACTTC.

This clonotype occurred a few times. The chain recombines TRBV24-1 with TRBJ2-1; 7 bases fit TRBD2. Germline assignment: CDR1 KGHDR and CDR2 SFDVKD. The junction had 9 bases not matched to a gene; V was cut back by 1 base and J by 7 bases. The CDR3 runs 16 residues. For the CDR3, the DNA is TGTGCCACCAGTGATTTCGAGGGAGGGCCCGGTAATGAGCAGTTCTTC. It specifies CATSDFEGGPGNEQFF.